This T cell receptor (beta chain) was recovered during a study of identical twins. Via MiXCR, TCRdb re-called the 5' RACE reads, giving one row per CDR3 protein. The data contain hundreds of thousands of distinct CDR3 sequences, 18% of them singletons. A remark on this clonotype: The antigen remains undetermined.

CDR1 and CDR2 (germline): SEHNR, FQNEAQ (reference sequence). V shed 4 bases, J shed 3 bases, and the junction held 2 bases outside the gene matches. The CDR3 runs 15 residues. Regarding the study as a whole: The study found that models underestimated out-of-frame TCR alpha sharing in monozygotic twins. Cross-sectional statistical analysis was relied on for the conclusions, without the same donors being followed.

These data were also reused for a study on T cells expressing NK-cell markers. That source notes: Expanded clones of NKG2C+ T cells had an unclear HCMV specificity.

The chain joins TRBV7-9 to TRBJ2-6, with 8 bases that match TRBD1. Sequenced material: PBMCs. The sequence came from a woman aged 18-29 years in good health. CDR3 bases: TGTGCCAGCAGCTCGGACAGGGTTGGGGCCAACGTCCTGACTTTC. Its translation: CASSSDRVGANVLTF.